This entry concerns a single T cell receptor beta chain. Other nucleotide sequences from this sample produce the same CDR3. This sample stems from a study of blood T cell repertoires in COVID-19. Study details: The samples span acute and convalescent COVID-19 from the United States, Italy and Spain. PBMCs, B-cell-depleted T cells, or T cells were the source of the cDNA or gDNA that made up the material.

CDR1 is LNHDA and CDR2 is SQIVND in the germline V gene (reference sequence). The CDR3 totals 13 residues. Trimming pared 3 bases from V and 8 bases from J, leaving 13 bases between. Measured with immunoSEQ multiplex PCR; TCRdb has only the in-frame clones, and not every one. This table has 270,000 or so clones, 70% to 90% appearing once. Self-reported history from a screening survey and questionnaire set each donor's cohort. This TCR was recovered from a woman in her forties or fifties who had been exposed to COVID-19. Sequencing was carried out using PBMCs or T cells enriched from blood (not recorded which). This chain uses TRBV19 with TRBJ1-1; D is perhaps TRBD1 (6 bases). In nucleotides, the CDR3 is TGTGCCAGTAGTATGAGCGGGGGCACGGAAGCTTTCTTT. This sequence encodes CASSMSGGTEAFF. Looking up the rest from reference TRBV19 and TRBJ1-1 gives the full variable domain: DGGITQSPKYLFRKEGQNVTLSCEQNLNHDAMYWYRQDPGQGLRLIYYSQIVNDFQKGDIAEGYSVSREKKESFPLTVTSAQKNPTAFYLCASSMSGGTEAFFGQGTRLTVV.